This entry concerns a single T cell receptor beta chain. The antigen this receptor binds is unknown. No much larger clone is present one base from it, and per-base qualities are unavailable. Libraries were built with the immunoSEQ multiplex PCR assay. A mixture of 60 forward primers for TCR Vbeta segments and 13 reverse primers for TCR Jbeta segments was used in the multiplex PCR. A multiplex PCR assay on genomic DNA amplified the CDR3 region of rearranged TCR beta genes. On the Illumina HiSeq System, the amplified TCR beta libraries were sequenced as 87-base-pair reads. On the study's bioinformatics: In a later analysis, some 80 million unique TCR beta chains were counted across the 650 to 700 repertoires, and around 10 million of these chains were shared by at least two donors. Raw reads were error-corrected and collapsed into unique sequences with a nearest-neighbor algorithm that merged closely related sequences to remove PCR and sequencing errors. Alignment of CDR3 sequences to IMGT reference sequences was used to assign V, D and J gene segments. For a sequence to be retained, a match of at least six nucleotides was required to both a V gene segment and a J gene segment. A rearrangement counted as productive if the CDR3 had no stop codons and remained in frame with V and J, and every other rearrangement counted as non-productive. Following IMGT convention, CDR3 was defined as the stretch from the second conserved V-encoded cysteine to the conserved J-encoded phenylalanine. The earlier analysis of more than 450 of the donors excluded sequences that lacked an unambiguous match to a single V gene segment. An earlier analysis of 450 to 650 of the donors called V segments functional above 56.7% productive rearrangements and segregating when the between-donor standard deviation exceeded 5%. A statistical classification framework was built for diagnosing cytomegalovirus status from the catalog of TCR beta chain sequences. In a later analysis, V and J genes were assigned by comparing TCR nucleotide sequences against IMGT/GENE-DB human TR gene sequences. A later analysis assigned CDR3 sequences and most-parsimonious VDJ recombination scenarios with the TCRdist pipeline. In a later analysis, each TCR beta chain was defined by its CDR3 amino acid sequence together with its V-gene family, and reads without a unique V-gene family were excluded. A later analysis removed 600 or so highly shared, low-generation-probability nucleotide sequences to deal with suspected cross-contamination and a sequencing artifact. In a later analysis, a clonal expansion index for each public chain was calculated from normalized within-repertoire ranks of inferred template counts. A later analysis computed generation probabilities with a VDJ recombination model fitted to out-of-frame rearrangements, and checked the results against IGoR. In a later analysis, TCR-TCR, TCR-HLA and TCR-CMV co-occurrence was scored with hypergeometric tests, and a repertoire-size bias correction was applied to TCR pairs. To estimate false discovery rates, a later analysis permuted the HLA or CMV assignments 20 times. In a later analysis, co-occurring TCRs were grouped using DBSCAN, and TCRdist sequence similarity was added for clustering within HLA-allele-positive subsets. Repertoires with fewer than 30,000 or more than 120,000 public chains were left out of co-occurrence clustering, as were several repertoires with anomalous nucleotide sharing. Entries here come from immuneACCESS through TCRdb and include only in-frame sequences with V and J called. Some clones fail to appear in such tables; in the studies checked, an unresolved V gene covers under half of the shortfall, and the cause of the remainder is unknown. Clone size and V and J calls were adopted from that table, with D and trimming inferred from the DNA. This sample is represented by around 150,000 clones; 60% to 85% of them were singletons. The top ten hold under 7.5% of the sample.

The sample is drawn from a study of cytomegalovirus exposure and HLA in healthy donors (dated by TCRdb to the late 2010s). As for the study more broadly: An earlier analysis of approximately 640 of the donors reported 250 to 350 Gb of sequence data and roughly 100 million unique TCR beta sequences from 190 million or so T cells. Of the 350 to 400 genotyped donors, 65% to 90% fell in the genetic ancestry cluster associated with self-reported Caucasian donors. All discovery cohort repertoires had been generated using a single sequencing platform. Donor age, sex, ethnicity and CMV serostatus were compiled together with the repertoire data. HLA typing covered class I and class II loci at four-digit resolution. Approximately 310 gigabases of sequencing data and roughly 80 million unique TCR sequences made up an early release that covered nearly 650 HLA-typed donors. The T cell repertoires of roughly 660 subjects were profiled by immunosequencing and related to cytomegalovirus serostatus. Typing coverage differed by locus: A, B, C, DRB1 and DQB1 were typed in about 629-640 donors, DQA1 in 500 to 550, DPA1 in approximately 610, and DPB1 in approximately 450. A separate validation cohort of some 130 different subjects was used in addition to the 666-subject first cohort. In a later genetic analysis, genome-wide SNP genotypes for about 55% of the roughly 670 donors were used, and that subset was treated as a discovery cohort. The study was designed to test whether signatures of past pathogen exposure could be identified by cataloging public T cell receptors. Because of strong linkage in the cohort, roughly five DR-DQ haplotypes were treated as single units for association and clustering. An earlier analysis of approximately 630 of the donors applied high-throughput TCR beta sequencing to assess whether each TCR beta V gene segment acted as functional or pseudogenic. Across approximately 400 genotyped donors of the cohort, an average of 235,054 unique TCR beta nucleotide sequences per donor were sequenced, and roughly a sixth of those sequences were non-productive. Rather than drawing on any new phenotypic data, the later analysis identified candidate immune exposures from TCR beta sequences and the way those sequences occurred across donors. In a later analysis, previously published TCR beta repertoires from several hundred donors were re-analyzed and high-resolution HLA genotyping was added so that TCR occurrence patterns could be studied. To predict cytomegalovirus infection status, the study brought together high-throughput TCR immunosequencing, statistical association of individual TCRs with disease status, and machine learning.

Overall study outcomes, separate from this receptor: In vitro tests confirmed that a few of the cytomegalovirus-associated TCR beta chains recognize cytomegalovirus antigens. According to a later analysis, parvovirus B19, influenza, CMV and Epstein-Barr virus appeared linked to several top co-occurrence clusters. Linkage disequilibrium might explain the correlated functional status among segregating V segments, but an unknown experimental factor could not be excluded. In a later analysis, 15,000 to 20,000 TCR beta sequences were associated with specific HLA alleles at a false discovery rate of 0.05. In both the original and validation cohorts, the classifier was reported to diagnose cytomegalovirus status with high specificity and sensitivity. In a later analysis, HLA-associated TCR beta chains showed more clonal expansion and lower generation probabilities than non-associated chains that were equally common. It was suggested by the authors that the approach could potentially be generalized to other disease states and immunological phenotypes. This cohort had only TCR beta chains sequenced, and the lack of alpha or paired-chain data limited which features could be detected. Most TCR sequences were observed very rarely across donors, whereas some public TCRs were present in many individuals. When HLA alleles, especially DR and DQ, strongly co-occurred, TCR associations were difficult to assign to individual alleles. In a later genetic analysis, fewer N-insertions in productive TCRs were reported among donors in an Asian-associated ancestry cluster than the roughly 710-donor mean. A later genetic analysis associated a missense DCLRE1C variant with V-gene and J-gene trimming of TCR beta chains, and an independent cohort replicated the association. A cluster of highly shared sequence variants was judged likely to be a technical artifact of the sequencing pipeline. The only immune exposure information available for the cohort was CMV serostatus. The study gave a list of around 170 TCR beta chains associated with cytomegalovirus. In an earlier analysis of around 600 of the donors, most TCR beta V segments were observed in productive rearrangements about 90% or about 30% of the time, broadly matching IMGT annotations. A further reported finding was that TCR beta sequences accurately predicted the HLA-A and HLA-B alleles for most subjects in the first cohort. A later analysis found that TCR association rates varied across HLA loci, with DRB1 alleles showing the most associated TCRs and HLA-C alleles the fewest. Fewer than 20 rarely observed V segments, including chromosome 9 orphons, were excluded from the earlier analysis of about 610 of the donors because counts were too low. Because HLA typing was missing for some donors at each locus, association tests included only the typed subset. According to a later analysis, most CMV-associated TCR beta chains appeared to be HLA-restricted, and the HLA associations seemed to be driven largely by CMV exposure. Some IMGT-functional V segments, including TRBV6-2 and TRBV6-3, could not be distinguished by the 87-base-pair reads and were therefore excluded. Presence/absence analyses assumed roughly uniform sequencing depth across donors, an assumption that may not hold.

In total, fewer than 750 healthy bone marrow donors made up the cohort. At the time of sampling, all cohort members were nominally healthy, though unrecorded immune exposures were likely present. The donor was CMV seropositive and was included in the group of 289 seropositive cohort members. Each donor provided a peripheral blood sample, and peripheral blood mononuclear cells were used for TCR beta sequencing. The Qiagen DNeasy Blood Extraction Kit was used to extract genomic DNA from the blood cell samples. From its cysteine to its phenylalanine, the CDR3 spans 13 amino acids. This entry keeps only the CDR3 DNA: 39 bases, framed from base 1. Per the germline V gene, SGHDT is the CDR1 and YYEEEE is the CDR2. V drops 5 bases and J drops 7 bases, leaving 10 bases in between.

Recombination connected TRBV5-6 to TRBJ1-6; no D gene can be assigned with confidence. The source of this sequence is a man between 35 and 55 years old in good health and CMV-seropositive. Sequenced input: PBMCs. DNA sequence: TGTGCCAGCAGTGTGCAGGTGAATTCACCCCTCCACTTT. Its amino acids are CASSVQVNSPLHF.